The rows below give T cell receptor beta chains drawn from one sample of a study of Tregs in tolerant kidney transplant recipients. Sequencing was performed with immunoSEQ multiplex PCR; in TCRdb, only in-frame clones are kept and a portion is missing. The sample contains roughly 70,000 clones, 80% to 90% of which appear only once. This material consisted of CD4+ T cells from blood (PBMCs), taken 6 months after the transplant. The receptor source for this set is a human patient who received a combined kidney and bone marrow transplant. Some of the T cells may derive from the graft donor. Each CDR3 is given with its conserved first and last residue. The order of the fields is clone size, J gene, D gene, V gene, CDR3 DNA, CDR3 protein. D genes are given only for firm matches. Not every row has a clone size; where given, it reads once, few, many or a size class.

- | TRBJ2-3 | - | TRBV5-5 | TGTGCCAGCAGTCGCGCAGGGACTAGCACAGATACGCAGTATTTT | CASSRAGTSTDTQYF
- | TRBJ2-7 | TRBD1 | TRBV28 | TGTGCCACGGGACAGGGTGGTCGGGAGCAGTACTTC | CATGQGGREQYF
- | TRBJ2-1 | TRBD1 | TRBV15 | TGTGCCACCAGCGGGTTCTGGACAGGCCTAGCCGAGTTCTTC | CATSGFWTGLAEFF
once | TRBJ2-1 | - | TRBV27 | TGTGCCAGCAGTTTAAGGACGGGAACCTACAATGAGCAGTTCTTC | CASSLRTGTYNEQFF
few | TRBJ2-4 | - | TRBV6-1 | TGTGCCAGCAGTAGAGACTTATACATTCAGTACTTC | CASSRDLYIQYF
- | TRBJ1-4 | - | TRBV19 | TGTGCCAGTACGGGAACAACTAATGAAAAACTGTTTTTT | CASTGTTNEKLFF
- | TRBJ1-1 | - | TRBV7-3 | TGTGCCAGCAGCTTACGAGGAGCGACTGAAGCTTTCTTT | CASSLRGATEAFF
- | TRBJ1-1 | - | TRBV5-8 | TGTGCCAGCAGCTTGGCCGGGGGGTCGAACACTGAAGCTTTCTTT | CASSLAGGSNTEAFF
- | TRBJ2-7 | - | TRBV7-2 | TGTGCCAGCAGCTTGGGGGGTGGGGGGTACGAGCAGTACTTC | CASSLGGGGYEQYF
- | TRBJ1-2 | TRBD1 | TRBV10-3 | TGTGCCATTAACAGGGGCGAAGAGTATAATGCTAACTATGGCTACACCTTC | CAINRGEEYNANYGYTF
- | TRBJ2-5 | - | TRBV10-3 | TGTGCCATCAGTGAGCTAGCGCAAGAGACCCAGTACTTC | CAISELAQETQYF
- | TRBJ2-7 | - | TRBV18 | TGTGCCAGCCCGCGGACAGCGAACTCCTACGAGCAGTACTTC | CASPRTANSYEQYF
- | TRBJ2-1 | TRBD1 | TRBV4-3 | TGCGCCAGCAGCCCAAGGACAGGGGGGATCAATGAGCAGTTCTTC | CASSPRTGGINEQFF
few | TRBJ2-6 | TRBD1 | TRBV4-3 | TGCGCCAGCAGCCAAGAGCCGGGACAGCGTTTCTCTGGGGCCAACGTCCTGACTTTC | CASSQEPGQRFSGANVLTF
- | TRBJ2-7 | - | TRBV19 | TGTGCCAGTAGCGCCGGGACTCGCTACGAGCAGTACTTC | CASSAGTRYEQYF
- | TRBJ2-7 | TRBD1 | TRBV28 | TGTGCCAGCGAATCCTCGGGACAGGGTGCCTACGAGCAGTACTTC | CASESSGQGAYEQYF
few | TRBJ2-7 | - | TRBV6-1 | TGTGCCAGCAGAACAAACAGGGCACAGGAGCAGTACTTC | CASRTNRAQEQYF
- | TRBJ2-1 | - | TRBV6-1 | TGTGCCAGCAGTGAACTAAACCCAGGGGGACTTTCACTTTTCAGGTACAATGAGCAGTTCTTC | CASSELNPGGLSLFRYNEQFF
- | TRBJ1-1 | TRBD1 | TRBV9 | TGTGCCAGCAGCGTGGGACAGGGTTTGGCCGGTGTCACTGAAGCTTTCTTT | CASSVGQGLAGVTEAFF
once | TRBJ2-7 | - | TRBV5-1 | TGCGCCAGCAGCTTGGGGACATGGACGGGTTCCGAGCAGTACTTC | CASSLGTWTGSEQYF
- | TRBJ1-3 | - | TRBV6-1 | TGTGCCAGCAGTGGGACAGCGCTTTATTTCTCTGGAAACACCATATATTTT | CASSGTALYFSGNTIYF
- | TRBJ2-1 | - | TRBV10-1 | TGCGCCAGCAAGGACAGGGAAAGTATTTGGGGGGGCCGATACAATGAGCAGTTCTTC | CASKDRESIWGGRYNEQFF
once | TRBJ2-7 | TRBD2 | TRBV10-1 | TGCGCCAGCAGTGAGAGTTGCGGGGGTTACGAGCAGTACTTC | CASSESCGGYEQYF
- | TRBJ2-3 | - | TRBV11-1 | TGTGCCAGCAGCTTAGGGGGGGGGCCCACAGATACGCAGTATTTT | CASSLGGGPTDTQYF
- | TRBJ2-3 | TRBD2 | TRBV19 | TGTGCCAGTAGAGCCTACCTATCTAGCGGGGCGACAGATACGCAGTATTTT | CASRAYLSSGATDTQYF
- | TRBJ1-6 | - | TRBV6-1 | TGTGCCAGCAGTATCGGCAGAGACTATAATTCCCCCCTCCACTTT | CASSIGRDYNSPLHF
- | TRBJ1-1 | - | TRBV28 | TGTGCCAGCAGTTTACTAGTTGGGGCCGGGAACACTGAAGCTTTCTTT | CASSLLVGAGNTEAFF
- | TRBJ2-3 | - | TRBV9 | TGTGCCAGCAGCCCCGGCACAGATACGCAGTATTTT | CASSPGTDTQYF
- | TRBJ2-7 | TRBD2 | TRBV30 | TGTGCCTGGAGTCGCCGCGGACTAGCGGGGATCCCACGGGGGGTCGAGCAGTACTTC | CAWSRRGLAGIPRGVEQYF
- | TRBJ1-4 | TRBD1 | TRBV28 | TGTGCCAGCAGTACGACAGGGGAAGTTCGAAAACTGTTTTTT | CASSTTGEVRKLFF
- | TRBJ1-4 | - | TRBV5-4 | TGTGCCAGCAGCTTGTCGACAGGCCCCAATGAAAAACTGTTTTTT | CASSLSTGPNEKLFF
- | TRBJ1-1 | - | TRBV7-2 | TGTGCCAGCAGCTTTTCCGTTTCGAGGGCTGAAGCTTTCTTT | CASSFSVSRAEAFF
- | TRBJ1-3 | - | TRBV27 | TGTGCCAGCAGGGGTATAGTAGGGGGTAGCAGGACTGGAAACACCATATATTTT | CASRGIVGGSRTGNTIYF
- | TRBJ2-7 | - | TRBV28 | TGTGCCAGCAGTCATCCCCCCTACGAGCAGTACTTC | CASSHPPYEQYF
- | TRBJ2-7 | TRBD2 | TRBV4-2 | TGTGCCAGCAGCCAAGAAGCGGGAGCCAACGAGCAGTACTTC | CASSQEAGANEQYF
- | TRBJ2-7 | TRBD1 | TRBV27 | TGTGCCAGCAGAGGACAGGGTAAGCTTCAGTACTTC | CASRGQGKLQYF
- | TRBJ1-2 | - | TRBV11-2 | TGTGCCAGCAGCTTAGGAGCAGCGAGCGGGGGTGGCTACACCTTC | CASSLGAASGGGYTF
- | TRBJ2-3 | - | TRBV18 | TGTGCCAGCTCACTTACTTCACAGCTTGTCACTAGCACAGATACGCAGTATTTT | CASSLTSQLVTSTDTQYF
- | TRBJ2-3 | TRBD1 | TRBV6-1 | TGTGCCAGCAGAAAACAGGGGGATACGCAGTATTTT | CASRKQGDTQYF
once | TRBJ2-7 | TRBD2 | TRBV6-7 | TGTGCCAGCAGTTACTCGCTCCTAGCGGGGGGACACTCTCCTTACGAGCAGTACTTC | CASSYSLLAGGHSPYEQYF
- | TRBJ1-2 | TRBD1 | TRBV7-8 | TGTGCCAGCAGCTTAACCCGACAGGGAGGAATCTATGGCTACACCTTC | CASSLTRQGGIYGYTF
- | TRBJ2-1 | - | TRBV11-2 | TGTGCCAGCAGCTTACAGCGATACAATGAGCAGTTCTTC | CASSLQRYNEQFF
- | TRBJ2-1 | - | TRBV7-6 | TGTGCCAGCAGCCAGCCTAGGGCGGGGAACAATGAGCAGTTCTTC | CASSQPRAGNNEQFF
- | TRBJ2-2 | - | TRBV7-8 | TGTGCCAGCAGCGACAGGATCCTGAACACCGGGGAGCTGTTTTTT | CASSDRILNTGELFF
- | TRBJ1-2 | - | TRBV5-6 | TGTGCCAGCAGCTTTGGGACAAACTATGGCTACACCTTC | CASSFGTNYGYTF
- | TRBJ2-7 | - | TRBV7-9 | TGTGCCAGCAGCTTAGCAGGGGTCTACGAGCAGTACTTC | CASSLAGVYEQYF
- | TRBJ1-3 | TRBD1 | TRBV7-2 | TGTGCCAGCAGCCCACAGGACAGGGGAGGTTCTGGAAACACCATATATTTT | CASSPQDRGGSGNTIYF
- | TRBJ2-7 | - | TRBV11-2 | TGTGCCAGCAGCTTCAACGACATCTACGAGCAGTACTTC | CASSFNDIYEQYF
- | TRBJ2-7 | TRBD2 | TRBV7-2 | TGTGCCAGCAGCTTAGCGCCGGGCGGGGGAGGATACGAGCAGTACTTC | CASSLAPGGGGYEQYF
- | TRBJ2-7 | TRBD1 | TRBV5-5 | TGTGCCAGCAGCACTGGGACAGGCGCCTACGAGCAGTACTTC | CASSTGTGAYEQYF